One sample yielded the 27 T cell receptor beta chains listed below, sequenced in a study of T cells in women clearing cervical HPV infection. The table came from immunoSEQ multiplex PCR; TCRdb's copy has only in-frame clones and leaves some out. The sample table includes under 50,000 clones. The sample taken for sequencing was blood buffy coat. The receptors derive from a woman between 18 and 69 years old with a cervical HPV16 infection that either progressed to CIN3+ or cleared (not recorded which).

The CDR3 DNA, read in part, is TGCAGCTTACAGGGACTAGCGGGAGGGGGGGGATACAATGAG. Its translation: CSLQGLAGGGGYNE. The whole CDR3 protein reads CSLQGLAGGGGYNEQFF. This rearrangement joins TRBV29-1 to TRBJ2-1, with 16 positions matching TRBD2. Coverage ceases 3 residues before the CDR3 finishes, and the germline J gene fills in the end. J lost 4 bases, V lost 8 bases, and 11 bases had no gene match. The germline CDR1 and CDR2 sequences are SQVTM and ANQGSEA. The CDR3 loop spans 17 amino acids.

Comment on this clone: The CDR3 extends 3 residues past the end of the read, so its final part is completed from the germline J gene. The chain uses TRBV7-9 and TRBJ1-2; D perhaps matches TRBD1 (5 bases). This CDR3 region has 15 residues. The germline gives CDR1 SEHNR, CDR2 FQNEAQ (reference sequence). The CDR3 here is CASSSSTARADTYTF. The covered CDR3 bases are TGTGCCAGCAGCTCGTCGACAGCCCGGGCAGATACC.

The CDR3 loop reads CSARVTSGRVNTQYF. Incomplete CDR3 DNA: TGCAGTGCTAGAGTAACTAGCGGGAGGGTAAATACG. This chain links TRBV20-1 with TRBJ2-3; 13 nucleotides agree with TRBD2. The sequence runs out 3 residues before the end of the CDR3; the remainder is reconstructed from the germline J gene. In germline, CDR1 is DFQATT, CDR2 SNEGSKA (reference sequence). The CDR3 sequence is 15 residues long. V dropped 1 base and J dropped 7; count of bases not matched to a gene: 5.

About this clone itself: The CDR3 end lies 3 residues beyond the end of the read and is filled in from the germline J gene. The chain couples TRBV7-9 to TRBJ2-5, with 9 positions matching TRBD2. Trimming cost V 4 bases and J 5 bases; bases outside gene matches: 8. Germline CDR1 is SEHNR and CDR2 is FQNEAQ (reference sequence). This CDR3 region has 15 residues. The CDR3 DNA, read in part, is TGTGCCAGCAGCTCCAATAGCGGGAGTTTGGAGACC. It yields the protein CASSSNSGSLET. The CDR3 as a whole reads CASSSNSGSLETQYF.

Concerning this clone: The read comes to an end 3 residues before the CDR3 does, leaving the germline J gene to fill in the end. This sample includes further DNA sequences coding for the same CDR3. The chain carries TRBV7-3 and TRBJ2-1; the D is unclear. V shed 0 bases and J shed 0 bases, with 6 bases lying between them. CDR1 is SGHTA and CDR2 is FQGTGA in the germline V gene. The CDR3 is 15 amino acids. The sequenced part of the CDR3 DNA is TGTGCCAGCAGCTTAACTGCAGGCTCCTACAATGAG. Amino acids: CASSLTAGSYNE. The whole CDR3 is CASSLTAGSYNEQFF.

The CDR3 bases that were read are TGTGCCAGCTCAACCGGGACAGGGAAAAACATT. This gives the protein CASSTGTGKNI. The complete CDR3 protein is CASSTGTGKNIQYF. The rearrangement links TRBV18 to TRBJ2-4; 9 positions match TRBD1. The read ends 3 residues before the CDR3 terminus; that terminus is restored from the germline J gene. The V gene end was trimmed by 5 bases and the J gene end by 4 bases; junction bases not matched to a gene: 3. CDR3 length equals 14 residues. Germline V gene data show CDR1 as KGHSH and CDR2 as LQKENI.

Incomplete CDR3 DNA: TGTGCCAGCAGTGGGGCACGCATGAACACTGAA. This translates into CASSGARMNTE. The whole CDR3 sequence is CASSGARMNTEAFF. The V call is TRBV6-1, the J call TRBJ1-1; D unclear. The CDR3 is cut off 3 residues early in the read; its end comes from the germline J gene. V gave up 4 bases and J gave up 0 bases, with 9 bases separating them. The CDR3 is made up of 14 amino acids. CDR1 and CDR2 (germline): MNHNS, SASEGT.

A remark on this clone: The read ends 3 residues before the CDR3 terminus; that terminus is restored from the germline J gene. The J gene is TRBJ2-7, the V gene TRBV4-1, with TRBD1 identical over 9 bases. J gave up 6 bases and V 1 base, and 10 bases lay outside the gene matches. The CDR3 loop spans 16 amino acids. The V gene's germline CDR1 is MGHRA and CDR2 YSYEKL. The CDR3 sequence is CASSQVTGTGSFEQYF. CDR3 bases read: TGCGCCAGCAGCCAAGTCACCGGGACAGGGTCTTTCGAG.

As to this clone: The missing CDR3 end, 3 residues past where the read stops, is filled in from the germline J gene. V is TRBV6-2 or TRBV6-3 and J is TRBJ1-5; D gene ambiguous. Germline assignment: CDR1 MNHEY and CDR2 SVGEGT. The CDR3 sequence is 17 residues long. V shed 5 bases and J shed 1 base, with 18 bases lying between them. CDR3 bases read: TGTGCCAGCAGTCAGGACTCCTTTCCCCGGAGCAATCAGCCC. It encodes CASSQDSFPRSNQP. Given in full, the CDR3 is CASSQDSFPRSNQPQHF.

On this clone: The read finishes 3 residues shy of the CDR3 end, and the germline J gene is used to complete it. This chain uses TRBV2 with TRBJ2-5; TRBD1 is a possible D gene (8 bases). The CDR3 loop spans 16 amino acids. Trimming took off 1 base at V and 4 bases at J, with 16 bases between the two ends. The germline V gene has CDR1 SNHLY and CDR2 FYNNEI. The CDR3 DNA, read in part, is TGTGCCAGCAGTGAAGACAGGGGGGGGGTGGGAGAGACC. Protein product: CASSEDRGGVGET. The whole CDR3 sequence is CASSEDRGGVGETQYF.

This CDR3 is CASSSQGEGYNSPLHF. The covered CDR3 bases are TGTGCCAGCAGCTCTCAGGGAGAGGGATATAATTCACCC. The genes are TRBV7-6 and TRBJ1-6; tentatively, D is TRBD1 (5 bases). Coverage ceases 3 residues before the CDR3 finishes, and the germline J gene fills in the end. This CDR3 contains 16 residues. Germline V CDR1 and CDR2: SGHVS, FNYEAQ. With 4 bases removed from V and 4 bases from J, the gap between germline ends came to 14 bases.

A note on this clone: Sequencing ends 3 residues short of the CDR3 end; the germline J gene provides the rest. The gene calls are TRBV19 and TRBJ2-1; TRBD2 is a possible D gene (6 bases). CDR3 length equals 16 residues. The germline V gene encodes CDR1 LNHDA and CDR2 SQIVND (reference sequence). Trimming removed 4 bases from V and 4 bases from J, with 17 bases in between. This chain's CDR3 is CASSTTLTSPYNEQFF. CDR3 bases read: TGTGCCAGTAGTACGACACTTACTAGCCCATACAATGAG.

On this clone: The read terminates 3 residues ahead of where the CDR3 ends, so the germline J gene completes it. The J gene is TRBJ2-7, the V gene TRBV28; the match to TRBD1 covers 7 bases. With 10 bases clipped from V and 0 bases from J, the junction kept 9 bases outside the gene matches. The CDR3 runs 14 residues. In germline, CDR1 is MDHEN, CDR2 SYDVKM. The CDR3 bases that were read are TGTGCCATCAGAGATTCAGGGGGCTCCTACGAG. Amino acid sequence: CAIRDSGGSYE. The whole CDR3 region reads CAIRDSGGSYEQYF.

Of note for this clone: Read sequence stops 3 residues before the CDR3 end, and the germline J gene provides the missing end. This chain uses TRBV18 with TRBJ2-3, with TRBD1 identical over 7 bases. Looked up from germline, CDR1 is KGHSH and CDR2 is LQKENI. The CDR3 is made up of 16 amino acids. V gave up 3 bases and J gave up 6 bases; unmatched junction bases: 12. Incomplete CDR3 DNA: TGTGCCAGCTCACCCTGGGGACAGATAAGAGGGGATACG. It yields the protein CASSPWGQIRGDT. The whole CDR3 protein reads CASSPWGQIRGDTQYF.

With respect to this clone: The CDR3 end is not reached by the read, which stops 3 residues before it; the germline J gene fills it in. The V gene is TRBV7-9, the J gene TRBJ2-2, with 7 bases matching TRBD2. Germline V gene data show CDR1 as SEHNR and CDR2 as FQNEAQ (reference sequence). This CDR3 comprises 15 residues. CDR3 in amino acids: CASSRGEAWTEKLFF. The covered CDR3 bases are TGTGCCAGCAGCCGGGGGGAGGCCTGGACTGAAAAG.

About this clone itself: The observed sequence ends 3 residues before the CDR3 terminus, with the missing tail filled in from the germline J gene. This rearrangement joins TRBV6-2 or TRBV6-3 to TRBJ1-5; no definite D call. Germline V gene data show CDR1 as MNHEY and CDR2 as SVGEGT. The CDR3 spans 16 residues. The V gene lost 7 bases and the J gene lost 0 bases, with 16 bases spanning the gap. CDR3 protein: CASTQRDKGSNQPQHF. The CDR3 bases that were read are TGTGCCAGCACTCAACGCGACAAGGGTAGCAATCAGCCC.

Details on this clone: The DNA ends 3 residues before the CDR3 does, and the rest of the CDR3 is filled in from the germline J gene. J is TRBJ1-6 and V is TRBV18; tentative D call: TRBD1 (5 bases). This CDR3 has 14 amino acids. Deletions cut 4 bases from V and 7 bases from J, with 11 bases between. From germline, CDR1 is KGHSH and CDR2 LQKENI. The CDR3 region is CASSLSEGNSPLHF. CDR3 bases read: TGTGCCAGCTCACTATCCGAGGGGAATTCACCC.

Remarks on this clone: The missing CDR3 end, 3 residues past where the read stops, is filled in from the germline J gene. V gene TRBV29-1 combines with J gene TRBJ2-5; 9 positions agree with TRBD2. This CDR3 is 16 amino acids long. The trim removed 3 bases at V and 5 bases at J, leaving 13 bases unmatched. The germline V gene encodes CDR1 SQVTM and CDR2 ANQGSEA. Partial CDR3 DNA: TGCAGCGTTGACAAGTTCGGCGGGGGGGCCCTCGAGACC. Its translation is CSVDKFGGGALET. In full, the CDR3 reads CSVDKFGGGALETQYF.

To note about this clone: The read ends 3 residues early relative to the CDR3; the germline J gene fills the gap. The rearrangement joins TRBV5-1 to TRBJ1-3; D might be TRBD1 (6 bases). The V and J ends lost 4 bases and 8 bases respectively, with 13 bases between them. This CDR3 comprises 13 residues. CDR1 and CDR2 from the germline V gene are SGHRS and YFSETQ. The covered CDR3 bases are TGCGCCAGCAGCCCACAGGGTGGCGACACC. This codes for CASSPQGGDT. The whole CDR3 reads CASSPQGGDTIYF.

Regarding this clone: The read is 3 residues too short to cover the CDR3 end, so that end is filled in from the germline J gene. This rearrangement joins TRBV3-1 (or the pseudogene TRBV3-2) to TRBJ2-5; D ambiguous. The CDR3 length is 12 residues. Germline values: CDR1 LGHDT, CDR2 YNNKEL (reference sequence). V dropped 3 bases and J dropped 7 bases, with 9 bases sitting between them. CDR3 residues: CASSQSTRTQYF. CDR3 DNA, as far as it was read: TGTGCCAGCAGCCAGTCCACGCGGACC.

As to this clone: The read is 3 residues too short to cover the CDR3 end, so that end is filled in from the germline J gene. Other DNA variants within this sample encode the same CDR3. V and J are TRBV19 and TRBJ1-3; the D is unclear. The CDR3 is 10 residues long. Germline V gives CDR1 LNHDA, CDR2 SQIVND (reference sequence). The CDR3 DNA, read in part, is TGTGCCAGTGGTTTACGCACA. It translates to CASGLRT. The whole CDR3 reads CASGLRTIYF.

For this clone: From the germline J gene comes the end of the CDR3, since the read stops 3 residues before it. This rearrangement joins TRBV19 to TRBJ1-2, with 9 bases fitting TRBD1. The CDR3 is 14 amino acids. The germline V gene has CDR1 LNHDA and CDR2 SQIVND (reference sequence). CDR3 amino acids: CASSGTGLSYDYTF. The part of the CDR3 DNA that was read is TGTGCCAGTAGTGGGACAGGGCTCTCCTACGAC.

Of note for this clone: The sequence runs out 3 residues before the end of the CDR3; the remainder is reconstructed from the germline J gene. The rearrangement joins TRBV3-1 (or the pseudogene TRBV3-2) to TRBJ2-5; TRBD2 agrees at 11 bases. V gave up 0 bases and J gave up 4 bases; unmatched junction bases: 7. CDR1 and CDR2 from the germline V gene are LGHDT and YNNKEL (reference sequence). The CDR3 consists of 17 residues. CDR3 loop: CASSQERELAGAETQYF. Incomplete CDR3 DNA: TGTGCCAGCAGCCAAGAAAGGGAACTAGCGGGGGCAGAGACC.

Points on this clone: The read halts 3 residues ahead of the CDR3 end, with the missing end drawn from the germline J gene. The V call is TRBV20-1, the J call TRBJ2-5; 7 bases line up with TRBD2. Trimming removed 6 bases from V and 5 bases from J; junction bases left unmatched: 9. Per germline, CDR1 DFQATT and CDR2 SNEGSKA (reference sequence). This CDR3 contains 13 residues. Incomplete CDR3 DNA: TGCAGTGCCACGGGCGGGAGTGGCGAGACC. The encoded protein is CSATGGSGET. The CDR3 in its entirety is CSATGGSGETQYF.

Incomplete CDR3 DNA: TGTGCCAGCAGTGAGGGCCCTGGAAACACC. It specifies CASSEGPGNT. The whole CDR3 is CASSEGPGNTIYF. V is TRBV6-1 and J is TRBJ1-3; D is uncertain. Read data end 3 residues before the CDR3 end; the end is taken from the germline J gene. Germline lookup yields CDR1 MNHNS and CDR2 SASEGT. This CDR3 spans 13 amino acids. V lost 3 bases to trimming and J lost 2 bases, with 5 bases between them.

Regarding this clone: The read finishes 3 residues shy of the CDR3 end, and the germline J gene is used to complete it. This chain joins TRBV7-9 and TRBJ2-3, with D unclear. Germline values: CDR1 SEHNR, CDR2 FQNEAQ (reference sequence). The CDR3 length is 12 residues. CDR3: CASSLGDQPQYF. The CDR3 DNA, read in part, is TGTGCCAGCAGCTTGGGCGACCAGCCG.

As for this clone: The DNA ends 3 residues before the CDR3 does, and the rest of the CDR3 is filled in from the germline J gene. This chain joins TRBV6-1 and TRBJ1-2; D may be TRBD1 (5 bases). The germline CDR1 and CDR2 sequences are MNHNS and SASEGT. Trimming left V 2 bases short and J 5 bases short, with 9 bases between. This CDR3 comprises 13 residues. The CDR3 spells CASSEWGRYGYTF. CDR3 DNA, as far as it was read: TGTGCCAGCAGTGAATGGGGCCGATATGGC.